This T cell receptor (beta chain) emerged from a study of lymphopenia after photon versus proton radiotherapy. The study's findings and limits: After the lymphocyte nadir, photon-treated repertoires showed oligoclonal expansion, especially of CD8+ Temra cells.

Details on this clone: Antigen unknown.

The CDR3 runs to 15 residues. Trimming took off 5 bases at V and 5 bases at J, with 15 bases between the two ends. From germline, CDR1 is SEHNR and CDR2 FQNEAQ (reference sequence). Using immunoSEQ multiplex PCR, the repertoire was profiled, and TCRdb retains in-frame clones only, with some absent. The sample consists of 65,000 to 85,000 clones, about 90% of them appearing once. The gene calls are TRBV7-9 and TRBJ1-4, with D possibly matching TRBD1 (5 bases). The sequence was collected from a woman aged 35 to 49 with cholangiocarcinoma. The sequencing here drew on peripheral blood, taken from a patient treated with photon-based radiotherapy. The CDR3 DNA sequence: TGTGCCAGCAGCCCTGGACACGTAGGGAATGAAAAACTGTTTTTT. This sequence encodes CASSPGHVGNEKLFF. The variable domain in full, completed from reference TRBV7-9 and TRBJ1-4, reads DTGVSQNPRHKITKRGQNVTFRCDPISEHNRLYWYRQTLGQGPEFLTYFQNEAQLEKSRLLSDRFSAERPKGSFSTLEIQRTEQGDSAMYLCASSPGHVGNEKLFFGSGTQLSVL.